This T cell receptor beta chain derives from a study of shared clonotypes between healthy human individuals. Findings and caveats of the study: Memory subsets generally showed smaller estimated richness than naive subsets did. Depth was large, yet rarefaction showed that sorted-subset sequencing was incomplete. Represented genetic and exposure-history diversity was restricted by having few donors.

Trimming removed 0 bases from V and 4 bases from J, with 8 bases in between. The CDR3 runs to 14 residues. Germline V gene lookup returns CDR1 SGHRS and CDR2 YFSETQ. A 200 ng quantity of DNA, roughly 29,000 T cell genomes, went into the sorted-subset replicate PCRs. The data were produced by immunoSEQ multiplex PCR, yet TCRdb's version contains in-frame clones alone and is incomplete. The table has 2 million to 3 million clones, 93% seen once. Comments on this clone: No antigen is known for it.

Sequencing was carried out using naive CD4+ T cells from PBMCs. Subset reported: CD45RA+ positively selected. The rearrangement uses TRBV5-1 and TRBJ1-3; no firm D call. The receptor comes from a man aged 18 to 30 in good health. Some clones in this sample may be carry-over from other donors' samples. The CDR3 DNA reads as TGCGCCAGCAGCTTGGGTTTGTGGGGAAACACCATATATTTT. Protein product: CASSLGLWGNTIYF. Complete variable domain (other parts from reference TRBV5-1 and TRBJ1-3): KAGVTQTPRYLIKTRGQQVTLSCSPISGHRSVSWYQQTPGQGLQFLFEYFSETQRNKGNFPGRFSGRQFSNSRSEMNVSTLELGDSALYLCASSLGLWGNTIYFGEGSWLTVV.